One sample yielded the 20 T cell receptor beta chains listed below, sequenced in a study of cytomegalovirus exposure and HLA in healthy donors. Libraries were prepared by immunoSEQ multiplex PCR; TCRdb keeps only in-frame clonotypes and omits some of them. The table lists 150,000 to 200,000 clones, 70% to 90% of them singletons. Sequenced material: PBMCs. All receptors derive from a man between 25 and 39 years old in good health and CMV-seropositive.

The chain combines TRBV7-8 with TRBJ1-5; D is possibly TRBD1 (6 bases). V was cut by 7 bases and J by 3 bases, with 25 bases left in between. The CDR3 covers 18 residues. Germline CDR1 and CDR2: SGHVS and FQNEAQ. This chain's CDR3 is CASTNNRDTPESNQPQHF. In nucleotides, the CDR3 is TGTGCCAGCACCAATAATCGGGACACCCCGGAATCCAATCAGCCCCAGCATTTT.

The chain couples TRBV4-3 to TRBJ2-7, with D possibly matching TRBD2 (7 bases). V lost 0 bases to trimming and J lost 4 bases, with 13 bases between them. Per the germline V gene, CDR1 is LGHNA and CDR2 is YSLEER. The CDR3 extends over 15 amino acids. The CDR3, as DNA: TGCGCCAGCAGCCAAGATAGGGGGGGCTCTTACGAGCAGTACTTC. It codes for CASSQDRGGSYEQYF.

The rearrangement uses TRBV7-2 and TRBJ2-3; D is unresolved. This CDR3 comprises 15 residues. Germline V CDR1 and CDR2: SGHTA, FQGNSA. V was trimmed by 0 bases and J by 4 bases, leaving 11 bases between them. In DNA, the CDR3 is TGTGCCAGCAGCTTAGCTAGCCCCAACCCAGATACGCAGTATTTT. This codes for CASSLASPNPDTQYF.

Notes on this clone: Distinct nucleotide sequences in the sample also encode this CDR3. The chain's CDR3 is CSVAGSTNEKLFF. CDR3 in DNA: TGCAGCGTTGCGGGGTCAACTAATGAAAAACTGTTTTTT. The chain is built from TRBV29-1 and TRBJ1-4, with unresolved D. CDR1 and CDR2 (germline): SQVTM, ANQGSEA. CDR3 length: 13 residues. V lost 4 bases, J lost 0 bases, and 6 bases lay in between.

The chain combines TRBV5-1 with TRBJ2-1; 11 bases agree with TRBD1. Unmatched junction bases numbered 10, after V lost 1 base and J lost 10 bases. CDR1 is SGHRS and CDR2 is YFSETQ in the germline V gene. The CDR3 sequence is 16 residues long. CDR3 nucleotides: TGCGCCAGCAGCTTGTATCCGGGACAGGGGGTTCAAGAGCAGTTCTTC. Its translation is CASSLYPGQGVQEQFF.

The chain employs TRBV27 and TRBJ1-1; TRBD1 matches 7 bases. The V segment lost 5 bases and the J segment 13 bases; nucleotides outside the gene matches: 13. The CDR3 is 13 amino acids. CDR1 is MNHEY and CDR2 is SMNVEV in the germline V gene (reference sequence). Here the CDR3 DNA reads TGTGCCAGCAGTCGCACCGGGACAGAAGGTTTTTTCTTT. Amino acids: CASSRTGTEGFFF.

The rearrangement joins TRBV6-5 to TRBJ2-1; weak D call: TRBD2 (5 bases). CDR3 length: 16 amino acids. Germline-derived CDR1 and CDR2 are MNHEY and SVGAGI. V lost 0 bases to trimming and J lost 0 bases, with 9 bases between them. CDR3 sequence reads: CASSYSDSSSYNEQFF. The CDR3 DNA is TGTGCCAGCAGTTACTCGGACTCGAGCTCCTACAATGAGCAGTTCTTC.

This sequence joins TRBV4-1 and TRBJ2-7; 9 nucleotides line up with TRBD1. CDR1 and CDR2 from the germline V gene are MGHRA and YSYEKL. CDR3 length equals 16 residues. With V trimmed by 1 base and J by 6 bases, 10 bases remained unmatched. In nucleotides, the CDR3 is TGCGCCAGCAGCCAAGTCCAGTTTCCGACAGGGGGCGAGCAGTACTTC. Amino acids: CASSQVQFPTGGEQYF.

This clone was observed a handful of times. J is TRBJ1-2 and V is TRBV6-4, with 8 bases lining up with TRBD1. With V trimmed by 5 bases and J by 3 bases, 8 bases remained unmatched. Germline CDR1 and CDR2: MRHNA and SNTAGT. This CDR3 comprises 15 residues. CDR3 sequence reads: CASSRTTTGDYGYTF. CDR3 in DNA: TGTGCCAGCAGTCGCACAACGACAGGGGACTATGGCTACACCTTC.

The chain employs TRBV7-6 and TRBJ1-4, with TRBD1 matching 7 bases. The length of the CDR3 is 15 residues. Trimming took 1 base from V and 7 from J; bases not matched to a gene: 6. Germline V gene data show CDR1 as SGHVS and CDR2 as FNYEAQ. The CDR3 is CASSLGGDSVEKLFF. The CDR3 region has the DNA TGTGCCAGCAGCTTAGGGGGGGACAGCGTTGAAAAACTGTTTTTT.

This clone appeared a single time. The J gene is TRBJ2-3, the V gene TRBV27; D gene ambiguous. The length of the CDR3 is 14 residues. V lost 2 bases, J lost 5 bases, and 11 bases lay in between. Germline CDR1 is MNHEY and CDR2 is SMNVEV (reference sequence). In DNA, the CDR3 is TGTGCCAGCAGTTTAGGGCCGTGGATAGATACGCAGTATTTT. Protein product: CASSLGPWIDTQYF.

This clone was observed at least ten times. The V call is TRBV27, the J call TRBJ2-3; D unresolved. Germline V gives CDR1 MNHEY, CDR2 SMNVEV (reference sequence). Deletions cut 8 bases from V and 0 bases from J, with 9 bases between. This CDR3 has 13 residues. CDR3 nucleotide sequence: TGTGCCAGCGGCCCGTGGAGCACAGATACGCAGTATTTT. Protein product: CASGPWSTDTQYF.

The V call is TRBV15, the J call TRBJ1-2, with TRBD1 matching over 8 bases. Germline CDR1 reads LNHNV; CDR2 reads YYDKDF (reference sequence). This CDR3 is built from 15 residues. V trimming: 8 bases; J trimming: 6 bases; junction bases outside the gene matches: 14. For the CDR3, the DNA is TGTGCCACCTCATTGATGACAGGGGACTTCGATGGCTACACCTTC. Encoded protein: CATSLMTGDFDGYTF.

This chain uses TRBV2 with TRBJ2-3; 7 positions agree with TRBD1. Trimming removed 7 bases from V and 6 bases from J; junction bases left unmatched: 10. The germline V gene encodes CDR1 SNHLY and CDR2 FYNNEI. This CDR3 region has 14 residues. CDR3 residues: CASTKGAPQDTQYF. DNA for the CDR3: TGTGCCAGCACCAAGGGGGCCCCTCAGGATACGCAGTATTTT.

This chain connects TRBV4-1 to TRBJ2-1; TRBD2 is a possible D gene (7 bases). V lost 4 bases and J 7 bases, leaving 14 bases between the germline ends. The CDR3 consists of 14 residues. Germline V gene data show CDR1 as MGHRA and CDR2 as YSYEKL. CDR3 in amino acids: CASSPPGGRNEQFF. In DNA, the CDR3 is TGCGCCAGCAGCCCCCCGGGGGGCCGGAATGAGCAGTTCTTC.

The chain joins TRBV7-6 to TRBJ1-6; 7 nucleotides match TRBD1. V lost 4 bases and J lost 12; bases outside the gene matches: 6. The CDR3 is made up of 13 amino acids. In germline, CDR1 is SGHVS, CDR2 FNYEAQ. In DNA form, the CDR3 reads TGTGCCAGCAGCTCGTACAGGGGAGGACCCCTCCACTTT. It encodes CASSSYRGGPLHF.

As DNA, the CDR3 is TGTGCCAGCAGCCCAGGACACGGTGGGGCCAACGTCCTGACTTTC. Translated: CASSPGHGGANVLTF. The chain combines TRBV5-4 with TRBJ2-6, with TRBD1 as a possible D gene (5 bases). V was trimmed by 4 bases and J by 3 bases, leaving 11 bases between them. This CDR3 region has 15 residues. Germline CDR1 is SGHNT and CDR2 is YYREEE (reference sequence).

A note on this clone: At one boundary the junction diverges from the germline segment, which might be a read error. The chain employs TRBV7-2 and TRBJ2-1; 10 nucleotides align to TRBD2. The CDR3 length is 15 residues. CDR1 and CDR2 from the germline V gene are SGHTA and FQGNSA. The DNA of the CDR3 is TGCGCCAGCAGCCAAGGACTAGCGGAGGTTGGGGAGCAGTTCTTC. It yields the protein CASSQGLAEVGEQFF.

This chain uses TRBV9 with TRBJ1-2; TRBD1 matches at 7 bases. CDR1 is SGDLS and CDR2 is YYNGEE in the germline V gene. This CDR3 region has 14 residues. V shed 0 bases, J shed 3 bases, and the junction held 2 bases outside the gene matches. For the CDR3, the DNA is TGTGCCAGCAGCGTAGTAGGACAGGACTATGGCTACACCTTC. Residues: CASSVVGQDYGYTF.

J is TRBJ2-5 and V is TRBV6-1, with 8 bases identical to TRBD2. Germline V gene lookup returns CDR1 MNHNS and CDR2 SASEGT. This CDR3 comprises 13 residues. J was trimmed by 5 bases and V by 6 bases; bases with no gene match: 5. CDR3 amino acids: CASRDGGGETQYF. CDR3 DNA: TGTGCCAGCAGAGACGGGGGGGGTGAGACCCAGTACTTC.